This T cell receptor beta chain appears in the sequencing data of a study of CD8 T cells in ankylosing spondylitis. Study conclusions and caveats: Matched ankylosing spondylitis synovial fluid reportedly contained a significantly enriched population of disease-linked clones. Disease-linked clones were found to be CD8+ and relatively rare in peripheral blood.

Generation of TCR beta libraries employed quantitative 5'-RACE incorporating molecular barcodes. From the 5' RACE reads, TCRdb called clonotypes with MiXCR, one entry per CDR3 protein. The sample contains about 140,000 distinct CDR3 sequences, roughly 8% of which appear only once. V lost 1 base and J lost 1; bases outside the gene matches: 2. This CDR3 has 16 amino acids. CDR1 LNHNV and CDR2 YYDKDF come from the germline V gene (reference sequence). This clonotype was found many times. What it binds is not known. The rearrangement links TRBV15 to TRBJ2-3; 10 nucleotides line up with TRBD1. The TCR was taken from a male donor with ankylosing spondylitis. Specimen: synovial fluid, either unsorted or a sorted T cell fraction (not recorded which). The CDR3, as DNA: TGTGCCACCAGCAGAGGACAGGGGGCTGGCACAGATACGCAGTATTTT. This encodes CATSRGQGAGTDTQYF. Full variable domain (rest looked up from reference TRBV15 and TRBJ2-3): DAMVIQNPRYQVTQFGKPVTLSCSQTLNHNVMYWYQQKSSQAPKLLFHYYDKDFNNEADTPDNFQSRRPNTSFCFLDIRSPGLGDTAMYLCATSRGQGAGTDTQYFGPGTRLTVL.